This T cell receptor beta chain came from a study of blood T cell repertoires in COVID-19. V was shortened by 5 bases and J by 0 bases, with 16 bases between the two germline ends. This CDR3 is built from 16 residues. From germline, CDR1 is SGHAT and CDR2 FQNNGV. This clone was observed at least ten times. Methods used by the authors: For nucleated cells, counts were estimated from reference gene primer amplification. Profiled with immunoSEQ multiplex PCR; TCRdb holds only in-frame clones, not every one. V, J and clone size are those of that table, while D and trimming were read from the DNA. The repertoire holds 140,000 or so clones, with 70% to 80% as singletons.

This chain links TRBV11-2 with TRBJ1-1; maybe TRBD1 (5 bases). The TCR originated in a man aged 45-60 years with acute or convalescent COVID-19. Sequenced: peripheral blood. The CDR3 DNA follows: TGTGCCAGCAGCCCAGACCAGGGAAGGATGAACACTGAAGCTTTCTTT. Translation gives CASSPDQGRMNTEAFF.